This T cell receptor (beta chain) is drawn from a study of blood T cell repertoires in COVID-19. As for the study in general: From T cells, B-cell-depleted T cells, or PBMCs came the material, which was cDNA or gDNA.

Original analysis: Reference gene primer amplification yielded estimated nucleated cell counts. Sequenced by immunoSEQ multiplex PCR; TCRdb stores in-frame clones only, minus some. The V and J calls and the clone size are those of that table, but D and trimming were determined from the DNA. The sample records 150,000 to 180,000 clones, approximately 91% being singletons. The sample consisted of peripheral blood. This TCR derives from a woman in her seventies with acute or convalescent COVID-19.

CDR3 region: CASSRRDFNEQFF. The CDR3 region has the DNA TGTGCCAGCAGCCGCCGGGATTTCAATGAGCAGTTCTTC. V is TRBV12-3 or TRBV12-4 and J is TRBJ2-1, with TRBD2 as a possible D gene (5 bases). V was clipped by 6 bases and J by 6 bases, with 12 bases between them. There are 13 residues in the CDR3.